The rows below give T cell receptor beta chains drawn from one sample of a study of T cells after yellow fever vaccination. TCRdb processed the 5' RACE reads anew with MiXCR; each CDR3 protein has one entry. There are about 300,000 distinct CDR3 sequences in the sample; about 4% occur only once, and 20% to 30% lies in the top ten. The sample consisted of PBMCs, taken 5 days after the yellow fever booster vaccination. These receptors all come from a man between 18 and 35 years old who received the YFV17D yellow fever vaccine. Both conserved end residues are part of each CDR3. The D gene is left open where the match is weak. Clone size, where shown, is once, few, many, or a class for clones that have expanded.

abundance,j_gene,d_gene,v_gene,CDR3nt,CDR3aa
-,TRBJ1-6,-,TRBV14,TGTGCCAGCAGCCAAGAACGTAGGAGTTTCTTCTATAATTCACCCCTCCACTTT,CASSQERRSFFYNSPLHF
few,TRBJ2-3,-,TRBV10-2,TGCGCCAGCAGTGAGACACCAGATACGCAGTATTTT,CASSETPDTQYF
-,TRBJ2-5,-,TRBV28,TGTGCCAGCAGTTTTTTGGTTCAAGAGACCCAGTACTTC,CASSFLVQETQYF
-,TRBJ1-3,-,TRBV30,TGTGCCTGGACTCCAGCGGCTGGAAACACCATATATTTT,CAWTPAAGNTIYF
few,TRBJ1-1,-,TRBV6-5,TGTGCCAGCAGTTACTCGATCAACCTGAACACTGAAGCTTTCTTT,CASSYSINLNTEAFF
few,TRBJ2-7,TRBD2,TRBV7-9,TGTGCCAGCGACTGGAGGGAGGCGGGGGTAAACGAGCAGTACTTC,CASDWREAGVNEQYF
few,TRBJ1-5,-,TRBV5-1,TGCGCCAGCAGCTTGGGAGGTGGGCTCAGCCCACTAAATCAGCCCCAGCATTTT,CASSLGGGLSPLNQPQHF
many,TRBJ2-5,TRBD1,TRBV12-3/TRBV12-4,TGTGCCAGCAGCCGCGACAGGGTGAGACAGACCCAGTACTTC,CASSRDRVRQTQYF
-,TRBJ2-3,-,TRBV7-8,TGTGCCAGCAGCTTATGGCTCGCCGGGATGAGCACAGATACGCAGTATTTT,CASSLWLAGMSTDTQYF
many,TRBJ1-1,-,TRBV2,TGTGCCAGCAGTGGGTTGGGGGTTCAGGCTTTCTTT,CASSGLGVQAFF
-,TRBJ1-2,-,TRBV5-6,TGTGCCAGCAGCTTGGAGGGGCTCAACTATGGCTACACCTTC,CASSLEGLNYGYTF
-,TRBJ2-1,TRBD1,TRBV24-1,TGTGCCACCAGTGGGTACAGGGGGCCTAAGTTCTTC,CATSGYRGPKFF
-,TRBJ1-1,-,TRBV7-8,TGTGCCAGCAGCCCGGACCTCGGTGAAGCTTTCTTT,CASSPDLGEAFF
-,TRBJ2-5,TRBD2,TRBV9,TGTGCCAGCAGCGTAGGAGCTAGCGGGGGGGCCGGTGGAGAGACCCAGTACTTC,CASSVGASGGAGGETQYF
-,TRBJ2-1,-,TRBV5-6,TGTGCCAGCAGCTCTAGAGCCATGGGCTCCTACAATGAGCAGTTCTTC,CASSSRAMGSYNEQFF
many,TRBJ2-2,-,TRBV5-1,TGCGCCAGCGCCTCCAGCGGGTGGGCTTTGGAAGGGGAGCTGTTTTTT,CASASSGWALEGELFF
-,TRBJ1-5,-,TRBV6-2/TRBV6-3,TGTGCCAGCAGTTATCCGAGGGATGGTCACCATCAGCCCCAGCATTTT,CASSYPRDGHHQPQHF
few,TRBJ2-5,-,TRBV6-5,TGTGCCAGCAGGCTTAGGAGGGCGCAAGAGACCCAGTACTTC,CASRLRRAQETQYF
few,TRBJ2-7,TRBD1,TRBV12-3/TRBV12-4,TGTGCCAGCAGTCGGGACAGGGAAGGGGAGCAGTACTTC,CASSRDREGEQYF
many,TRBJ1-6,-,TRBV11-2,TGTGCCAGCAGCTCGCTAGCGGGGAATTCACCCCTCCACTTT,CASSSLAGNSPLHF
many,TRBJ1-1,-,TRBV11-3,TGTGCCAGCAGCGGGGTTCCGGGCACTGAAGCTTTCTTT,CASSGVPGTEAFF
many,TRBJ2-3,-,TRBV4-3,TGCGCCAGCAGCCAAGATCTGGGCACAGATACGCAGTATTTT,CASSQDLGTDTQYF
many,TRBJ2-2,-,TRBV5-1,TGCGCCAGCAGCTTGGGGGTATCAAACACCGGGGAGCTGTTTTTT,CASSLGVSNTGELFF
-,TRBJ1-2,-,TRBV23-1,TGCGCCAGCTCGTCGACCGGCCTTAAGGGATATGATGGCTACACCTTC,CASSSTGLKGYDGYTF
many,TRBJ2-1,-,TRBV2,TGTGCCAGCAGTACGGACAGGGAGGGTGAGCAGTTCTTC,CASSTDREGEQFF
few,TRBJ2-1,-,TRBV7-2,TGTGCCAGCAGCTTAGTGTGGGAAGCCTACAATGAGCAGTTCTTC,CASSLVWEAYNEQFF
many,TRBJ1-5,-,TRBV7-2,TGTGCCAGCAGCTTGGGGGTACGGCAGCCCCAGCATTTT,CASSLGVRQPQHF
few,TRBJ1-5,TRBD1,TRBV12-3/TRBV12-4,TGTGCCAGCAGTCCGGGACAGGCAGATCAGCCCCAGCATTTT,CASSPGQADQPQHF
-,TRBJ1-3,-,TRBV6-5,TGTGCCAGCAGTTCCAAGCGAAACTCTGGAAACACCATATATTTT,CASSSKRNSGNTIYF
many,TRBJ2-1,TRBD2,TRBV27,TGTGCCAGCAGTTTCGGCGGGGGGGTGGGTGAGCAGTTCTTC,CASSFGGGVGEQFF
many,TRBJ2-3,TRBD2,TRBV19,TGTGCCACCACCCTTCGGGCGGGGGGTGCAGATACGCAGTATTTT,CATTLRAGGADTQYF
few,TRBJ1-4,-,TRBV11-2,TGTGCCAGCAGCTTAGGGGGGGTGGCAACTAATGAAAAACTGTTTTTT,CASSLGGVATNEKLFF
few,TRBJ2-1,TRBD2,TRBV20-1,TGCAGTGCTAGAGACCGGCGTAGCGGGGCCTACAATGAGCAGTTCTTC,CSARDRRSGAYNEQFF
few,TRBJ2-7,-,TRBV10-3,TGTGCCATCAGTGACAGGGCCACGGGGGAGCAGTACTTC,CAISDRATGEQYF
-,TRBJ1-3,-,TRBV7-6,TGTGCCAGCAGCTCCCTGACAGGACCCTCTGGAAACACCATATATTTT,CASSSLTGPSGNTIYF
few,TRBJ1-1,-,TRBV7-9,TGTGCCAGCAGCTTGTCCCGTGCCGGAGACACTGAAGCTTTCTTT,CASSLSRAGDTEAFF
many,TRBJ2-1,-,TRBV7-3,TGTGCCAGCAGCTTAACCCCGGGACACCTCAATGAGCAGTTCTTC,CASSLTPGHLNEQFF
few,TRBJ1-1,-,TRBV5-6,TGTGCCAGCAGCTTTCAACCAGACCTGAACACTGAAGCTTTCTTT,CASSFQPDLNTEAFF
many,TRBJ2-1,-,TRBV18,TGTGCCAGCTCACCCCAGGGGACGGCATACAATGAGCAGTTCTTC,CASSPQGTAYNEQFF
-,TRBJ1-3,TRBD1,TRBV4-3,TGCGCCAGCAGCCAACAGGGACAGGGGGGAAACACCATATATTTT,CASSQQGQGGNTIYF
few,TRBJ2-3,TRBD2,TRBV25-1,TGTGCCAGCAACCGAGCGGGGCATACAGATACGCAGTATTTT,CASNRAGHTDTQYF
many,TRBJ2-5,-,TRBV20-1,TGCAGTGCTAGAGATCAAGGGGGGCGGGAGACCCAGTACTTC,CSARDQGGRETQYF
-,TRBJ2-5,TRBD2,TRBV7-3,TGTGCCAGCAGCTTAAGCGGGGGGGCGTTCGAGACCCAGTACTTC,CASSLSGGAFETQYF
many,TRBJ2-1,TRBD1,TRBV10-3,TGTGCCATCAGTGAGAGGGGACAGGGATCCCCACGGTTCTTC,CAISERGQGSPRFF
-,TRBJ2-1,TRBD2,TRBV7-6,TGTGCCAGCAGCTTAGCACTTAGCGGGGGCGCTCTCAGCTCCTACAATGAGCAGTTCTTC,CASSLALSGGALSSYNEQFF
many,TRBJ1-1,-,TRBV12-3/TRBV12-4,TGTGCCAGCAGATCCCCCCGGGGGCGGGCAGCTTTCTTT,CASRSPRGRAAFF
many,TRBJ1-5,-,TRBV5-1,TGCGCCAGCAGCATTTCGACAGGAGATCAGCCCCAGCATTTT,CASSISTGDQPQHF
few,TRBJ1-4,-,TRBV6-6,TGTGCCAGCAGTTCCCAGGGAGGACCCAATGAAAAACTGTTTTTT,CASSSQGGPNEKLFF
-,TRBJ1-2,TRBD1,TRBV6-2/TRBV6-3,TGTGCCAGCAGCTTACAGGGGGTTGGAAGCTACACCTTC,CASSLQGVGSYTF
-,TRBJ1-6,TRBD1,TRBV7-2,TGTGCCAGCAGCATAGGCGGACAGGGTAATTCACCCCTCCACTTT,CASSIGGQGNSPLHF
-,TRBJ2-3,TRBD1,TRBV5-4,TGTGCCAGCAGCCGGGGCGGGACAGGGGCACTCACAGATACGCAGTATTTT,CASSRGGTGALTDTQYF
many,TRBJ2-3,-,TRBV7-2,TGTGCCAGCAGCTTAGCGGGGGCGATTCGTACGCAGTATTTT,CASSLAGAIRTQYF
many,TRBJ2-1,-,TRBV19,TGTGCCAGTAGCTTACCAATACCTAATGAGCAGTTCTTC,CASSLPIPNEQFF
-,TRBJ2-1,TRBD1,TRBV27,TGTGCCAGCAGTCTGCTAGACAGGGACGGCGAGCAGTTCTTC,CASSLLDRDGEQFF
many,TRBJ2-3,TRBD1,TRBV7-2,TGTGCCACCGCAAGGGACAGGGATACAGATACGCAGTATTTT,CATARDRDTDTQYF
-,TRBJ1-5,-,TRBV28,TGTGCCAGCACCAACACGGGCGATCAGCCCCAGCATTTT,CASTNTGDQPQHF
few,TRBJ2-2,TRBD2,TRBV20-1,TGCAGTGCTAGGGGACTAGCGGGGGCCCAGGCCGGGGAGCTGTTTTTT,CSARGLAGAQAGELFF
few,TRBJ2-1,TRBD2,TRBV7-2,TGTGCCAGCAGCCCTCAGCGGGGGGATTACAATGAGCAGTTCTTC,CASSPQRGDYNEQFF